One sample yielded the 32 T cell receptor beta chains listed below, sequenced in a study of shared clonotypes between healthy human individuals. This table comes from immunoSEQ multiplex PCR, and its TCRdb copy is limited to in-frame clones, with some not included. The sample has approximately 1.4 million clones, 95% to 99% seen once. The sample consisted of naive CD4+ T cells sorted from blood. The subset was: CD45RA+ positively selected. The receptors derive from a man aged 25 to 40 in good health.

The chain is built from TRBV28 and TRBJ1-1; 9 positions agree with TRBD1. With V trimmed by 5 bases and J by 1 base, 8 bases remained unmatched. Germline loops: CDR1 MDHEN, CDR2 SYDVKM. This CDR3 has 16 amino acids. CDR3 bases: TGTGCCAGCAGTCAGGAAACAGGGGGCGCGAACACTGAAGCTTTCTTT. Its protein is CASSQETGGANTEAFF.

This clone appeared once. The chain has TRBV9 and TRBJ2-1; the D gene is possibly TRBD1 (6 bases). The CDR3 contains 17 residues. Germline V gene data show CDR1 as SGDLS and CDR2 as YYNGEE. V was trimmed by 0 bases and J by 7 bases, leaving 20 bases between them. CDR3 in DNA: TGTGCCAGCAGCGTAGCTCCCGGGACATCTCTACTGAATGAGCAGTTCTTC. Translating it yields CASSVAPGTSLLNEQFF.

The J gene is TRBJ2-7, the V gene TRBV4-2; TRBD2 matches at 13 bases. This CDR3 region has 15 residues. The germline CDR1 and CDR2 sequences are LGHNA and YNFKEQ. V dropped 4 bases and J dropped 0; count of bases not matched to a gene: 0. CDR3 region: CASSRTSGGSYEQYF. In nucleotides, the CDR3 is TGTGCCAGCAGCCGGACTAGCGGGGGCTCCTACGAGCAGTACTTC.

Concerning this clone itself: At the DNA level, this CDR3 is encoded by other sequences in the same sample as well. This CDR3 is CASSFRGTGSYEQYF. The CDR3 DNA is TGTGCCAGCAGCTTCAGGGGGACAGGGTCCTACGAGCAGTACTTC. The J gene is TRBJ2-7, the V gene TRBV5-6; 9 bases are a match to TRBD1. V trimming: 2 bases; J trimming: 1 base; junction bases outside the gene matches: 4. This CDR3 spans 15 amino acids. The germline gives CDR1 SGHDT, CDR2 YYEEEE.

This clone was detected only once. The chain couples TRBV5-4 to TRBJ2-7, with 9 bases fitting TRBD1. J gave up 0 bases and V 0 bases, and 10 bases lay outside the gene matches. The CDR3 is 18 amino acids. Germline V gives CDR1 SGHNT, CDR2 YYREEE (reference sequence). CDR3 in DNA: TGTGCCAGCAGCTTGGAGGGACAGGGAATGTTCGGCTCCTACGAGCAGTACTTC. It yields the protein CASSLEGQGMFGSYEQYF.

This CDR3 reads CASSQGVGVAKNIQYF. In DNA, the CDR3 is TGCGCCAGCAGCCAAGGCGTCGGGGTAGCCAAAAACATTCAGTACTTC. The V and J genes are TRBV4-3 and TRBJ2-4; tentative D call: TRBD2 (5 bases). This CDR3 comprises 16 residues. CDR1 and CDR2 (germline): LGHNA, YSLEER. V was shortened by 1 base and J by 0 bases, with 10 bases between the two germline ends.

This clone has a single count. This sequence joins TRBV5-4 and TRBJ2-5; 12 bases line up with TRBD2. The junction had 3 bases not matched to a gene; V was cut back by 2 bases and J by 4 bases. The CDR3 runs 15 residues. Germline CDR1 and CDR2: SGHNT and YYREEE (reference sequence). The CDR3 region has the DNA TGTGCCAGCAGCTTACCGGGACTAGCGGGAGAGACCCAGTACTTC. Encoded protein: CASSLPGLAGETQYF.

This clone is a singleton in its sample. This sequence joins TRBV19 and TRBJ1-5; D is undetermined. The CDR3 runs to 15 residues. Trimming took 4 bases from V and 0 from J, leaving 10 bases between them. Germline CDR1 is LNHDA and CDR2 is SQIVND (reference sequence). CDR3 nucleotide sequence: TGTGCCAGTAGTACCATGACATCTAGCAATCAGCCCCAGCATTTT. It encodes CASSTMTSSNQPQHF.

The V call is TRBV14, the J call TRBJ1-1; D gene unclear. Germline values: CDR1 SGHDN, CDR2 FVKESK. Trimming shortened V by 2 bases and J by 4 bases, and 11 bases separated the two germline ends. The CDR3 totals 14 residues. CDR3 DNA sequence: TGTGCCAGCAGCCAATTTATTGGGGTCACTGAAGCTTTCTTT. The encoded protein is CASSQFIGVTEAFF.

This clone was observed once. V usage is TRBV28 and J usage is TRBJ1-5; 7 nucleotides match TRBD1. V trimming: 2 bases; J trimming: 4 bases; junction bases outside the gene matches: 11. Per the germline V gene, CDR1 is MDHEN and CDR2 is SYDVKM. The CDR3 contains 17 residues. CDR3 sequence reads: CASSLTPTGIKNQPQHF. The CDR3 region has the DNA TGTGCCAGCAGTTTAACCCCGACAGGGATCAAGAATCAGCCCCAGCATTTT.

The chain carries TRBV5-1 and TRBJ2-2; D may be TRBD1 (6 bases). CDR3 length: 14 amino acids. Per germline, CDR1 SGHRS and CDR2 YFSETQ. V was shortened by 3 bases and J by 6 bases, with 12 bases between the two germline ends. CDR3: CASSSLQGPGELFF. The CDR3 DNA sequence: TGCGCCAGCAGCTCACTACAGGGTCCCGGGGAGCTGTTTTTT.

This chain uses TRBV7-9 with TRBJ2-1; 9 bases agree with TRBD2. Germline values: CDR1 SEHNR, CDR2 FQNEAQ (reference sequence). The CDR3 runs to 14 residues. V shed 4 bases, J shed 15 bases, and the junction held 13 bases outside the gene matches. CDR3 sequence (DNA): TGTGCCAGCAGCTCGCTCCGAACAAGCGGGAGGCCGTTCTTC. It codes for CASSSLRTSGRPFF.

The chain links TRBV15 to TRBJ2-1, with D possibly matching TRBD2 (5 bases). The CDR3 length is 15 residues. V was pared by 8 bases and J by 5 bases, with 19 bases between. Germline V gene sequence: CDR1 LNHNV, CDR2 YYDKDF (reference sequence). CDR3 in amino acids: CATGEGSPRDNEQFF. The CDR3 DNA sequence: TGTGCCACCGGGGAAGGGAGCCCTCGCGACAATGAGCAGTTCTTC.

V and J are TRBV6-5 and TRBJ1-5; unclear D gene. The CDR3 contains 14 residues. Between the trimmed V and J ends, which lost 4 bases and 7 bases, there was a span of 14 bases. Germline values: CDR1 MNHEY, CDR2 SVGAGI. Written as DNA, the CDR3 is TGTGCCAGCAGTTCTTTGTCTGCGGGGCAGCCCCAGCATTTT. Its translation: CASSSLSAGQPQHF.

V and J are TRBV19 and TRBJ2-5, with D maybe TRBD2 (5 bases). The CDR3 sequence is 14 residues long. The ends were cut back, 5 bases at V and 5 bases at J, with 15 bases in the middle. CDR1 is LNHDA and CDR2 is SQIVND in the germline V gene (reference sequence). The CDR3 region has the DNA TGTGCCAGTAGTTCACCCGCCCGAGGGGAGACCCAGTACTTC. Its protein is CASSSPARGETQYF.

This chain links TRBV11-3 with TRBJ2-3; 7 bases are a match to TRBD2. Looked up from germline, CDR1 is SGHNT and CDR2 is YENEEA. V dropped 4 bases and J dropped 5; count of bases not matched to a gene: 3. There are 13 residues in the CDR3. The CDR3 sequence is CASSSPGGDTQYF. The CDR3 bases are TGTGCCAGCAGCTCCCCGGGGGGAGATACGCAGTATTTT.

This sequence joins TRBV19 and TRBJ1-2, with 8 bases lining up with TRBD1. V trimming: 5 bases; J trimming: 3 bases; junction bases outside the gene matches: 5. Germline V CDR1 and CDR2: LNHDA, SQIVND (reference sequence). The CDR3 covers 14 residues. CDR3 in amino acids: CASSQQGADYGYTF. The DNA of the CDR3 is TGTGCCAGTAGTCAGCAGGGGGCGGACTATGGCTACACCTTC.

This rearrangement joins TRBV5-1 to TRBJ2-5; 8 positions agree with TRBD1. CDR3 size: 13 residues. Germline CDR1 is SGHRS and CDR2 is YFSETQ. The V and J ends lost 4 bases and 4 bases, in that order; junction bases with no gene match: 3. As DNA, the CDR3 is TGCGCCAGCAGCATGACAGGGGTAGAGACCCAGTACTTC. This gives the protein CASSMTGVETQYF.

The chain has TRBV4-3 and TRBJ2-7; D call uncertain. Germline CDR1 and CDR2: LGHNA and YSLEER. The ends were cut back, 1 base at V and 5 bases at J, with 18 bases in the middle. The CDR3 is 16 amino acids. CDR3 amino acids: CASSQAWSQTTDEQYF. CDR3 coding DNA: TGCGCCAGCAGCCAAGCCTGGTCCCAAACGACGGACGAGCAGTACTTC.

This clone appeared once. V and J are TRBV11-2 and TRBJ2-7, with a tentative D call TRBD1 (6 bases). This CDR3 has 16 residues. Trimming took off 3 bases at V and 3 bases at J, with 18 bases between the two ends. Germline V gene lookup returns CDR1 SGHAT and CDR2 FQNNGV. The CDR3 region is CASSFNLDRPSYEQYF. The CDR3 nucleotides are TGTGCCAGCAGCTTCAATCTTGACAGGCCCAGCTACGAGCAGTACTTC. Based on the CDR3 plus reference TRBV11-2 and TRBJ2-7, the full variable domain is EAGVAQSPRYKIIEKRQSVAFWCNPISGHATLYWYQQILGQGPKLLIQFQNNGVVDDSQLPKDRFSAERLKGVDSTLKIQPAKLEDSAVYLCASSFNLDRPSYEQYFGPGTRLTVT.

The chain recombines TRBV4-2 with TRBJ2-2; 8 bases are shared with TRBD2. Looked up from germline, CDR1 is LGHNA and CDR2 is YNFKEQ. J gave up 4 bases and V 4 bases, and 5 bases lay outside the gene matches. The CDR3 is made up of 15 amino acids. The CDR3 region has the DNA TGTGCCAGCAGCCTACCGGGACTAGTCACCGGGGAGCTGTTTTTT. It specifies CASSLPGLVTGELFF.

The rearrangement joins TRBV6-5 to TRBJ2-1; 7 bases align to TRBD2. The CDR3 sequence is 15 residues long. From germline, CDR1 is MNHEY and CDR2 SVGAGI. J was trimmed by 8 bases and V by 2 bases; bases with no gene match: 9. The CDR3 nucleotides are TGTGCCAGCAGTTACCGGGCGGGAGTAACCCATGAGCAGTTCTTC. Amino acids: CASSYRAGVTHEQFF.

This chain connects TRBV10-1 to TRBJ2-7, with 8 bases matching TRBD2. The germline V gene encodes CDR1 WNHNN and CDR2 SYGVQD (reference sequence). The J segment lost 6 bases and the V segment lost 0 bases, leaving 13 bases of the junction unmatched. The CDR3 has 17 amino acids. CDR3 sequence (DNA): TGCGCCAGCAGTGAGTCGCTAGCGGGCCTAGGGGCTTCCGAGCAGTACTTC. The encoded protein is CASSESLAGLGASEQYF.

The chain joins TRBV5-1 to TRBJ2-1, with a possible D match to TRBD2 (6 bases). CDR1 and CDR2 from the germline V gene are SGHRS and YFSETQ. The CDR3 has 14 amino acids. Trimming shortened V by 4 bases and J by 7 bases, and 15 bases separated the two germline ends. In nucleotides, the CDR3 is TGCGCCAGCAGCAACGGGGACTCCCTTAATGAGCAGTTCTTC. This translates into CASSNGDSLNEQFF.

On this clone itself: Its ends do not fully match the called genes, so a read error is possible. The rearrangement uses TRBV7-7 and TRBJ1-3, with 11 nucleotides matching TRBD1. CDR1 SSHAT and CDR2 FNYEAQ come from the germline V gene (reference sequence). CDR3 size: 15 residues. The CDR3 sequence is CASSLGTGGGNTIYF. The CDR3, as DNA: TGTGCTAGCAGCCTCGGGACAGGGGGAGGAAACACCATATATTTT.

Only a few counts were recorded for this clone. Other DNA sequences in this specimen translate into the identical CDR3. The chain links TRBV9 to TRBJ2-2, with D possibly called TRBD1 or TRBD2 (5 bases each). The germline CDR1 and CDR2 sequences are SGDLS and YYNGEE. The CDR3 runs to 15 residues. The V and J ends lost 7 bases and 1 base respectively, with 14 bases between them. The CDR3 bases are TGTGCCAGCTCCGTCGGGGCAGGGAACACCGGGGAGCTGTTTTTT. This sequence encodes CASSVGAGNTGELFF.

The chain links TRBV5-4 to TRBJ2-3, with 7 nucleotides matching TRBD2. The CDR3 extends over 16 amino acids. The V gene's germline CDR1 is SGHNT and CDR2 YYREEE (reference sequence). The trim removed 1 base at V and 2 bases at J, leaving 7 bases unmatched. The CDR3 sequence: CASSLKRLAVTDTQYF. For the CDR3, the DNA is TGTGCCAGCAGCTTGAAAAGGCTAGCGGTCACAGATACGCAGTATTTT.

V usage is TRBV6-5 and J usage is TRBJ1-1, with unresolved D. V gave up 5 bases and J gave up 2 bases, with 12 bases separating them. Per the germline V gene, CDR1 is MNHEY and CDR2 is SVGAGI. CDR3 length equals 14 residues. The chain's CDR3 is CASSSVDQNTEAFF. Written as DNA, the CDR3 is TGTGCCAGCAGTAGCGTGGACCAAAACACTGAAGCTTTCTTT.

For this clone: Other nucleotide sequences in the sample specify the same CDR3. This chain connects TRBV18 to TRBJ2-7; D is perhaps TRBD1 (5 bases). The germline V and J ends were trimmed by 2 bases and 1 base, with 9 bases remaining between them. The CDR3 spans 14 residues. Germline assignment: CDR1 KGHSH and CDR2 LQKENI. In DNA form, the CDR3 reads TGTGCCAGCTCACCAAACCCAGGGTCCTACGAGCAGTACTTC. Its translation: CASSPNPGSYEQYF.

The rearrangement links TRBV5-4 to TRBJ2-1, with TRBD2 matching over 13 bases. V lost 4 bases to trimming and J lost 4 bases; unmatched junction nucleotides: 14. CDR3 length: 19 residues. CDR1 and CDR2 (germline): SGHNT, YYREEE (reference sequence). The CDR3 nucleotides read TGTGCCAGCAGCCCGCCGGGACTAGCGGGACAAACTGGATACAATGAGCAGTTCTTC. Its translation: CASSPPGLAGQTGYNEQFF.

Concerning this clone itself: The sample carries other DNA sequences with the same CDR3. This sequence joins TRBV5-1 and TRBJ2-5; tentative D call: TRBD2 (6 bases). The germline gives CDR1 SGHRS, CDR2 YFSETQ. Trimming took off 2 bases at V and 3 bases at J, with 8 bases between the two ends. The CDR3 totals 13 residues. The CDR3 region has the DNA TGCGCCAGCAGCTTTGGAGGGAAAGAGACCCAGTACTTC. It encodes CASSFGGKETQYF.

The V gene is TRBV7-9, the J gene TRBJ1-4; 7 bases line up with TRBD1. V was pared by 3 bases and J by 5 bases, with 6 bases of the junction left unmatched. CDR1 SEHNR and CDR2 FQNEAQ come from the germline V gene (reference sequence). There are 15 residues in the CDR3. The CDR3 spells CASSFGTEINEKLFF. CDR3 bases: TGTGCCAGCAGCTTCGGGACAGAGATAAATGAAAAACTGTTTTTT.